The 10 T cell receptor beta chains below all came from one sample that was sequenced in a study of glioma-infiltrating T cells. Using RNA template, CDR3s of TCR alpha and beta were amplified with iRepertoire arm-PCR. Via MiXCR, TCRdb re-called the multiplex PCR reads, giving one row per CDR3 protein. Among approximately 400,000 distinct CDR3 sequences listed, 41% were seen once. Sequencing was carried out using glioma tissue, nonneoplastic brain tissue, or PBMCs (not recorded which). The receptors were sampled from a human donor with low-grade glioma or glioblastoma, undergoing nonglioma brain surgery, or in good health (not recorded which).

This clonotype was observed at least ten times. Here the CDR3 DNA reads TGCAGTGCCTGGTTACAGCTTCAAGAGACCCAGTACTTC. It is translated as CSAWLQLQETQYF. The V call is TRBV20-1, the J call TRBJ2-5; D ambiguous. V shed 6 bases and J shed 2 bases, with 13 bases lying between them. Germline CDR1 DFQATT, CDR2 SNEGSKA (reference sequence). The CDR3 totals 13 residues.

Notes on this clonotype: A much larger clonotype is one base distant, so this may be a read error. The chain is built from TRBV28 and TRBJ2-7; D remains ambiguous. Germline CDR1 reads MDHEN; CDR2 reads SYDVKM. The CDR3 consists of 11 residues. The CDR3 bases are TGTGTCACCACAAGGGTCTACGAGCAGTACTTC. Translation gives CVTTRVYEQYF.

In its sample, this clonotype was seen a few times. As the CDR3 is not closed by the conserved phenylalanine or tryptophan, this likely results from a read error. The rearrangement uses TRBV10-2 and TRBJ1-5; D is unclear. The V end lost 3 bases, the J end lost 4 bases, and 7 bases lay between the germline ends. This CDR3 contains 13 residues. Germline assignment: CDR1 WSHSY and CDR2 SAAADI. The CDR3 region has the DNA TGCGCCAGCAGTGATAGGGTAAATCAGCCCCAGCATCTT. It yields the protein CASSDRVNQPQHL.

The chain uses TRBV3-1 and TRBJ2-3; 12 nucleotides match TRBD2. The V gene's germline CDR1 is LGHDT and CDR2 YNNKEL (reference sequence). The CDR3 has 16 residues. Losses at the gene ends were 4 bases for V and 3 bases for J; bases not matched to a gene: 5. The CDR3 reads CASSLTSGGPTDTQYF. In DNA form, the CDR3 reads TGTGCCAGCAGCCTGACTAGCGGGGGCCCTACAGATACGCAGTATTTT.

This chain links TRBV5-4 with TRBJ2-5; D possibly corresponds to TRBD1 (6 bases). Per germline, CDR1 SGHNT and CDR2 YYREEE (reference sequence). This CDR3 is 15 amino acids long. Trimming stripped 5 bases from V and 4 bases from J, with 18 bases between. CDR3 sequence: CASRAGAGSGETQYF. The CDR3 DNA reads TGTGCCAGCAGAGCAGGGGCAGGTTCGGGAGAGACCCAGTACTTC.

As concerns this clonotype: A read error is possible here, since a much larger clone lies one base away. CDR3 DNA: TGTGCCAGCAGTCGCGGGGCAGGGGGTATCTACGAGCAGTACTTC. It is translated as CASSRGAGGIYEQYF. This rearrangement joins TRBV6-1 to TRBJ2-7; D is perhaps TRBD1 (7 bases). This CDR3 contains 15 residues. Per germline, CDR1 MNHNS and CDR2 SASEGT. The V gene lost 5 bases and the J gene lost 3 bases, with 17 bases spanning the gap.

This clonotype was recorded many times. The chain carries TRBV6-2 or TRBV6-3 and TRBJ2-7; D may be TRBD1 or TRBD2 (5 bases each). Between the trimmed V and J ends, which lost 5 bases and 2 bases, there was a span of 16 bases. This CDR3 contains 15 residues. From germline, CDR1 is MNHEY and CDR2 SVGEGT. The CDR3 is CASSTPGTGPYEQYF. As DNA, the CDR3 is TGTGCCAGCAGTACCCCTGGGACGGGCCCCTACGAGCAGTACTTC.

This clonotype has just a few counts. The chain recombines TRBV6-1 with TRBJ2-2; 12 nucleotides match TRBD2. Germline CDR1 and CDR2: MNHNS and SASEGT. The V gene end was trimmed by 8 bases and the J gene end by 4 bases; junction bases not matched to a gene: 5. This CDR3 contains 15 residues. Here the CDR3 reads CASDSGLAGTGELFF. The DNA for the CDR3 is TGTGCCAGCGACTCGGGACTAGCGGGCACCGGGGAGCTGTTTTTT.

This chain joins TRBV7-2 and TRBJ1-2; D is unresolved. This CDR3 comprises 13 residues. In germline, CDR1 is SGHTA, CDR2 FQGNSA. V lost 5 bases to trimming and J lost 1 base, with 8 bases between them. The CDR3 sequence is CASSPSHNYGYTF. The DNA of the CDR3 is TGTGCCAGCAGCCCATCGCATAACTATGGCTACACCTTC.

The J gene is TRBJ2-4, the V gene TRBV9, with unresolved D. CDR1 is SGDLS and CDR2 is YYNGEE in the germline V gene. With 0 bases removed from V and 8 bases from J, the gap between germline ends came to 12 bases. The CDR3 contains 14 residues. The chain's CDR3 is CASSVEAQMDIQYF. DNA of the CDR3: TGTGCCAGCAGCGTAGAAGCCCAAATGGACATTCAGTACTTC.